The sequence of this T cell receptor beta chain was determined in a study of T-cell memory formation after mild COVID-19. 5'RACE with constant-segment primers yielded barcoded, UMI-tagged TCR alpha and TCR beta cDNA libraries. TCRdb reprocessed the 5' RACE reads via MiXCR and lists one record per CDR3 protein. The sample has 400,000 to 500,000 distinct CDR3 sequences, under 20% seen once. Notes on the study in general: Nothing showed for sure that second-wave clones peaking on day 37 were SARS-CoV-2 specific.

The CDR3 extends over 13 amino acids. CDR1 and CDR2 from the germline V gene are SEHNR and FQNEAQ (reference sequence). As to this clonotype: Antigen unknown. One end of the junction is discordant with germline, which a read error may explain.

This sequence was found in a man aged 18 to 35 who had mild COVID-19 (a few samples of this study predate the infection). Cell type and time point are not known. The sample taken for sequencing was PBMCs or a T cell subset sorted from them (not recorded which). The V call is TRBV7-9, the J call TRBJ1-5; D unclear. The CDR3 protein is CSSAGPFNQPQHF. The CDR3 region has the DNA TGTTCCAGCGCTGGACCATTTAATCAGCCCCAGCATTTT.